The sequence of this T cell receptor beta chain was determined in a study of cytomegalovirus exposure and HLA in healthy donors. Regarding the study as a whole: Cytomegalovirus status was reportedly diagnosed by the classifier with high sensitivity and specificity. It was only CMV serostatus that was available as immune exposure information. A later analysis revealed that TCR association rates differed between HLA loci, peaking at DRB1 and bottoming out at HLA-C.

Only one count was recorded for this clone. Its antigen is still unknown. The PCR had 60 Vbeta and 13 Jbeta primers. Repertoires were generated with immunoSEQ multiplex PCR, while TCRdb's copy carries only in-frame clones and drops some. There are more than 150,000 clones in the sample; just over 75% occur only once, and approximately 1.5% lies in the top ten. This CDR3 comprises 15 residues. The J segment lost 6 bases and the V segment lost 4 bases, leaving 10 bases of the junction unmatched. CDR1 and CDR2 from the germline V gene are SGHVS and FQNEAQ. The rearrangement uses TRBV7-8 and TRBJ2-7; 9 bases line up with TRBD1. The sequenced sample consisted of PBMCs. The clonotype was recovered from a man aged 18 to 30 in good health and CMV-seronegative. Here the CDR3 reads CASSYGGQGSGEQYF. In nucleotides, the CDR3 is TGTGCCAGCAGCTACGGGGGACAGGGAAGCGGCGAGCAGTACTTC. Filled out from reference TRBV7-8 and TRBJ2-7, the complete variable domain reads GAGVSQSPRYKVAKRGQDVALRCDPISGHVSLFWYQQALGQGPEFLTYFQNEAQLDKSGLPSDRFFAERPEGSVSTLKIQRTQQEDSAVYLCASSYGGQGSGEQYFGPGTRLTVT.